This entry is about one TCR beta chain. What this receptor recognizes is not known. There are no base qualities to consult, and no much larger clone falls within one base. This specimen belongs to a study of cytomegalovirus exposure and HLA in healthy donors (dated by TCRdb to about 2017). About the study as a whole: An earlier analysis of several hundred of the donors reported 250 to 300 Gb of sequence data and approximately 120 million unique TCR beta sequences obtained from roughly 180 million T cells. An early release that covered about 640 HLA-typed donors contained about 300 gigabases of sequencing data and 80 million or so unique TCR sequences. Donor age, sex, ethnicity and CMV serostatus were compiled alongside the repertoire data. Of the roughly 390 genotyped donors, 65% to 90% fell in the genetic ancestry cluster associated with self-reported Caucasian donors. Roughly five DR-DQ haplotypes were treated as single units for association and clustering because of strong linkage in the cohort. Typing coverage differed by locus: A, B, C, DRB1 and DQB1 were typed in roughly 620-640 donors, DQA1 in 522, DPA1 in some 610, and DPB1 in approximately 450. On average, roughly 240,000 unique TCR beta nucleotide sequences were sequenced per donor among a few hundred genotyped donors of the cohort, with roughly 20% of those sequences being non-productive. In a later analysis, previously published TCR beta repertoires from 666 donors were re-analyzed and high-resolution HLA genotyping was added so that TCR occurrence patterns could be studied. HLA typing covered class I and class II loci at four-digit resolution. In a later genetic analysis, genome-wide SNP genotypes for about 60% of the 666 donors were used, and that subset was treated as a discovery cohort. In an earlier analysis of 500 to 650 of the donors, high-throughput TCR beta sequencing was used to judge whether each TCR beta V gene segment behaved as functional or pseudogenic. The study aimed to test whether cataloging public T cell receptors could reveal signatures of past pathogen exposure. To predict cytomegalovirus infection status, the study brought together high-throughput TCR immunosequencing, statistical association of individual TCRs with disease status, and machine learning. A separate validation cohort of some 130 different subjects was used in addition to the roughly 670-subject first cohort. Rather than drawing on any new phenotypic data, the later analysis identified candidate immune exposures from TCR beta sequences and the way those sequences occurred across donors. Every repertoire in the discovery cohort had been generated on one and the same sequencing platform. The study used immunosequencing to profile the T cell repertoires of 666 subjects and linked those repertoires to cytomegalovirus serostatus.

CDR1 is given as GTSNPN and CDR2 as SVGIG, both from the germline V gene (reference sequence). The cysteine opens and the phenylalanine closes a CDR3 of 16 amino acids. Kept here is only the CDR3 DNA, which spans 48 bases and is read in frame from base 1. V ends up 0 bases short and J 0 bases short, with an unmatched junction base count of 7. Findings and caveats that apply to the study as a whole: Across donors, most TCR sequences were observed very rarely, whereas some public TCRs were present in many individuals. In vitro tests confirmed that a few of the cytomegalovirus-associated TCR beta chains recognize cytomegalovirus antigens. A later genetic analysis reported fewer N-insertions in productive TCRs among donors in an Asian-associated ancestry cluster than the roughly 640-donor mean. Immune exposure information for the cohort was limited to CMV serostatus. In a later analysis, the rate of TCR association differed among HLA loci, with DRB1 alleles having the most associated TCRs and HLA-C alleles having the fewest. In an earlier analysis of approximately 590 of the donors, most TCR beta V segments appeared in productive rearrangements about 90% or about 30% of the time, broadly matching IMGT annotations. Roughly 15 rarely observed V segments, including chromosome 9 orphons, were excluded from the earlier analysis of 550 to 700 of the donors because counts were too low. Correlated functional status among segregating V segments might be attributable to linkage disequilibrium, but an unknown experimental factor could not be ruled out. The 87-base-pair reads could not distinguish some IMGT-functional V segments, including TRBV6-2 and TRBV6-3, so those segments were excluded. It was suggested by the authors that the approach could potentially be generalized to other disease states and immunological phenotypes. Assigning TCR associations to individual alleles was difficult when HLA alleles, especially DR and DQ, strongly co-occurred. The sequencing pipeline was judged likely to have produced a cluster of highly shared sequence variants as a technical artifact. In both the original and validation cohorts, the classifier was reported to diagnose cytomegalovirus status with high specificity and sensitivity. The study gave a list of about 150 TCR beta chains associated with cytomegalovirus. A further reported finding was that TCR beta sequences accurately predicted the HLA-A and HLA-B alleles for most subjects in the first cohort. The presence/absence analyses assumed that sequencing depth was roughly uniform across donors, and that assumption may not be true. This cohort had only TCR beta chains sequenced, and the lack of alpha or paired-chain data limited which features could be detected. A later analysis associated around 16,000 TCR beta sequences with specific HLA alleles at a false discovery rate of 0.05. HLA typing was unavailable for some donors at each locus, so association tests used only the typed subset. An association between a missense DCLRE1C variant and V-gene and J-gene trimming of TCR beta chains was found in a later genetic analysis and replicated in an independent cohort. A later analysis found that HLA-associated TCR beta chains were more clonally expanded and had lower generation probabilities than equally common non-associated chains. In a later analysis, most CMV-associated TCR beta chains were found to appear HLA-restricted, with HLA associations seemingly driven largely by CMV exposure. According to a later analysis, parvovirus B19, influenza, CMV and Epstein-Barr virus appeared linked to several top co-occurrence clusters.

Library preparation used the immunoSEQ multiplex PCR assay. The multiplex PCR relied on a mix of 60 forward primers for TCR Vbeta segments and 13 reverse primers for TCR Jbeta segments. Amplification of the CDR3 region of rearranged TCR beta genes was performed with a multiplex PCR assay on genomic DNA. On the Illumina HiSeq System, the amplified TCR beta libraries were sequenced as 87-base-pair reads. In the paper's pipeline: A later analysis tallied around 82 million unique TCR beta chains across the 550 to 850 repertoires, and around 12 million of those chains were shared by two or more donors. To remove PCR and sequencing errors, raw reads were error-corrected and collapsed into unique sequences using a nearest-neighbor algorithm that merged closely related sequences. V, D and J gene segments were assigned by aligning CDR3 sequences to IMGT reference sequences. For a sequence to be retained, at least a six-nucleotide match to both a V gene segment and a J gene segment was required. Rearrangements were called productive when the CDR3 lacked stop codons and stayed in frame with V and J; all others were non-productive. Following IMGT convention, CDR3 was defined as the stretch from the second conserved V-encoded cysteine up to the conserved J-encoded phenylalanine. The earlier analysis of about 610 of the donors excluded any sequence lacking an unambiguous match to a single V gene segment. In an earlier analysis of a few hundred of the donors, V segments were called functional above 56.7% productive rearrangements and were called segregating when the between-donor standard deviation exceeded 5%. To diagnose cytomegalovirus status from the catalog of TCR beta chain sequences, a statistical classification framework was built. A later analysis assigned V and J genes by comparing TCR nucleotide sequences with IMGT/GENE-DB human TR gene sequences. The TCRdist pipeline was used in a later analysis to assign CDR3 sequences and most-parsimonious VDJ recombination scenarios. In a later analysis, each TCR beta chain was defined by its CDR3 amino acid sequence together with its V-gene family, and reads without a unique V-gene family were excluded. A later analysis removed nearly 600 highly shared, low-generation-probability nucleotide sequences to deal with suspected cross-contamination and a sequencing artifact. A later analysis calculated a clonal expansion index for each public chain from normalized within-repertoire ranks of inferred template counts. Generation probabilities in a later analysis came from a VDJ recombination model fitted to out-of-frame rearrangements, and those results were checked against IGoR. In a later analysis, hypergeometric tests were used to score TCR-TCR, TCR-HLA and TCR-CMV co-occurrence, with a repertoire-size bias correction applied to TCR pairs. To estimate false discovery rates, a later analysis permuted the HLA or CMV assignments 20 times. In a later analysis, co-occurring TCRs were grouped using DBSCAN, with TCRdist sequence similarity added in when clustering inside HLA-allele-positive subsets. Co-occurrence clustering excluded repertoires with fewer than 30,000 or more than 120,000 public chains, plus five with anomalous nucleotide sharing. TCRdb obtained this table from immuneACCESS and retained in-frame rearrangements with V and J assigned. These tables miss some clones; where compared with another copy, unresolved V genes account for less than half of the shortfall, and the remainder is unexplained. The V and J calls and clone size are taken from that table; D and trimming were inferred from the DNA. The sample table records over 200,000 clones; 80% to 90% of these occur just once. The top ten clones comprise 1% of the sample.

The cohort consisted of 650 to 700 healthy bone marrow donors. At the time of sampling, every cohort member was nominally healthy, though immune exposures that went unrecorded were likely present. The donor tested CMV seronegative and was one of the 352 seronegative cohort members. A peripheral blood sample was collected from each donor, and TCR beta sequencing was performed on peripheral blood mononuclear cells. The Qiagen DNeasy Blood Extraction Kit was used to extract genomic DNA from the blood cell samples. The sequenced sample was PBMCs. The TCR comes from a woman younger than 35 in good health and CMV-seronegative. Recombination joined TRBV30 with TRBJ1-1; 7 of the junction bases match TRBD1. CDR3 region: CAWSVLPTGLNTEAFF. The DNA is TGTGCCTGGAGTGTACTTCCGACAGGGTTGAACACTGAAGCTTTCTTT.